This TCR beta chain is drawn from a study of PD-1 and CTLA-4 blockade in melanoma. Using immunoSEQ multiplex PCR, the repertoire was profiled, and TCRdb retains in-frame clones only, with some absent. The sample consists of tens of thousands of clones, about 87% of them appearing once. The V gene end was trimmed by 7 bases and the J gene end by 4 bases; junction bases not matched to a gene: 12. Germline V gene sequence: CDR1 MDHEN, CDR2 SYDVKM. The CDR3 is 15 amino acids. Source: CD8+ T cells from peripheral blood, taken before anti-PD-1 treatment. V gene TRBV28 combines with J gene TRBJ1-1; 7 positions agree with TRBD1. This clonotype was obtained from a human donor with melanoma. In DNA, the CDR3 is TGTGCCAGCACCGATCCACAGGGGTCGGGCACTGAAGCTTTCTTT. The encoded protein is CASTDPQGSGTEAFF.